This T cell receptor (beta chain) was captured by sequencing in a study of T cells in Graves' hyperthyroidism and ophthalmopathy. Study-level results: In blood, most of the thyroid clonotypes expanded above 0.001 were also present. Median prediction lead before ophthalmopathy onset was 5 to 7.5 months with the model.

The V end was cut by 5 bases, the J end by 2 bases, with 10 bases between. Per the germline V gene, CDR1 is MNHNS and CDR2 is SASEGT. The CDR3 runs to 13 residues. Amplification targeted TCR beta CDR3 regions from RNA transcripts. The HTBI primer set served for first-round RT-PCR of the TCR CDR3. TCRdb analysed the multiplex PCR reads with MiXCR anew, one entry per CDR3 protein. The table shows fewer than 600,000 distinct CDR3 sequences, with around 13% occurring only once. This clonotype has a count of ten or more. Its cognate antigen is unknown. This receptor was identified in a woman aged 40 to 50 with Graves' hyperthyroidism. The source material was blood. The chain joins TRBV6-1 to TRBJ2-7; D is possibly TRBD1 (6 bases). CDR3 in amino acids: CASSKGHTYEQYF. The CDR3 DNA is TGTGCCAGCAGTAAGGGACACACCTACGAGCAGTACTTC.